Below, 5 T cell receptor beta chains from the same sample are listed, as sequenced in a study of type 1 regulatory T cells. TCRdb fed the reads into MiXCR, producing one record per CDR3 protein. The table shows about 60,000 distinct CDR3 sequences, with around 62% occurring only once. No antigen has been assigned to these receptors. Sequenced input: cultured non-Tr1 T cells, either the whole culture or a sorted T cell fraction (not recorded which). The receptors were sampled from a human donor in good health.

The rearrangement joins TRBV4-2 to TRBJ1-2, with D tentatively TRBD1 (5 bases). This CDR3 contains 15 residues. CDR1 is LGHNA and CDR2 is YNFKEQ in the germline V gene. Trimming cost V 1 base and J 6 bases, with 15 bases left between them. Written as DNA, the CDR3 is TGTGCCAGCAGCCAAGCTAGAGGGCAGGGTGATGGCTACACCTTC. Translated: CASSQARGQGDGYTF.

The chain couples TRBV5-1 to TRBJ1-2; D is perhaps TRBD1 (5 bases). CDR1 is SGHRS, CDR2 YFSETQ, per germline. The CDR3 runs to 12 residues. Trimming stripped 4 bases from V and 7 bases from J, with 11 bases between. CDR3 sequence (DNA): TGCGCCAGCAGCCAGGACATTTCTGGCTACACCTTC. Its protein product is CASSQDISGYTF.

This clonotype has just a few counts. The chain couples TRBV12-3 or TRBV12-4 to TRBJ1-5; D ambiguous. This CDR3 comprises 14 residues. V shed 3 bases and J shed 1 base, with 7 bases lying between them. CDR3 loop: CASSFGYSNQPQHF. For the CDR3, the DNA is TGTGCCAGCAGTTTCGGTTACAGCAATCAGCCCCAGCATTTT.

This chain connects TRBV3-1 to TRBJ1-5, with D perhaps matching TRBD1 (5 bases). Germline V gene lookup returns CDR1 LGHDT and CDR2 YNNKEL (reference sequence). The CDR3 covers 14 residues. V dropped 3 bases and J dropped 2 bases, with 8 bases sitting between them. The CDR3 spells CASSHRAGNQPQHF. CDR3 bases: TGTGCCAGCAGCCACAGGGCCGGCAATCAGCCCCAGCATTTT.

The rearrangement joins TRBV5-4 to TRBJ2-7; 13 bases match TRBD2. CDR3 length: 18 residues. Trimming took 0 bases from V and 2 from J; bases not matched to a gene: 8. The germline CDR1 and CDR2 sequences are SGHNT and YYREEE (reference sequence). CDR3 nucleotides: TGTGCCAGCAGCTTGGCGATTCGTGGGACTAGCGGGGCCTACGAGCAGTACTTC. Amino acids: CASSLAIRGTSGAYEQYF.